What follows is one T cell receptor (beta chain) and its context. Its antigen remains unidentified. Libraries were prepared by immunoSEQ multiplex PCR; TCRdb keeps only in-frame clonotypes and omits some of them. The table includes over 80,000 clones, under 90% detected once. The patients had HPV-negative, locally advanced oral cavity squamous cell carcinoma. The sample comes from a study of neoadjuvant anti-PD-1 for oral cavity cancer. Study-level points and caveats: Pretreatment Treg/Th17 ratio correlated inversely with post-treatment tumor clonality.

The V and J ends lost 2 bases and 4 bases, in that order; junction bases with no gene match: 4. Germline V CDR1 and CDR2: SQVTM, ANQGSEA. This CDR3 is 14 amino acids long. This sequence originates from a person aged 35-79 years with oral cavity squamous cell carcinoma. The sample was PBMCs, taken before nivolumab (anti-PD-1) treatment. The chain employs TRBV29-1 and TRBJ2-7; 11 bases are shared with TRBD1. CDR3 sequence: CSVEFRDRGYEQYF. The CDR3 DNA reads as TGCAGCGTTGAATTCCGGGACAGGGGGTACGAGCAGTACTTC.